Sequencing of this T cell receptor beta chain was carried out in a study of blood T cell repertoires in COVID-19. Study as a whole: Acute-phase and convalescent COVID-19 samples originated in the United States, Italy and Spain. T cells, B-cell-depleted T cells, or PBMCs supplied cDNA or gDNA.

Per the study methods: Amplification of reference gene primers provided the estimated nucleated cell counts. The assay was immunoSEQ multiplex PCR, and TCRdb's table has in-frame clones only and misses some. D and trimming were read from the DNA, whereas the V and J calls and clone size are those reported in that table. The data contain tens of thousands of clones, about 75% of them singletons. CDR1 MGHDK and CDR2 SYGVNS come from the germline V gene. This CDR3 region has 15 residues. The V gene end was trimmed by 2 bases and the J gene end by 2 bases; junction bases not matched to a gene: 3. This sequence joins TRBV25-1 and TRBJ2-3, with 8 bases that match TRBD2. Sequencing was carried out using peripheral blood. This sequence was found in a man aged 50-60 years with active or convalescent COVID-19. CDR3 bases: TGTGCCAGCAGTGAAACTAGCGGCTACACAGATACGCAGTATTTT. Translated, it gives CASSETSGYTDTQYF.